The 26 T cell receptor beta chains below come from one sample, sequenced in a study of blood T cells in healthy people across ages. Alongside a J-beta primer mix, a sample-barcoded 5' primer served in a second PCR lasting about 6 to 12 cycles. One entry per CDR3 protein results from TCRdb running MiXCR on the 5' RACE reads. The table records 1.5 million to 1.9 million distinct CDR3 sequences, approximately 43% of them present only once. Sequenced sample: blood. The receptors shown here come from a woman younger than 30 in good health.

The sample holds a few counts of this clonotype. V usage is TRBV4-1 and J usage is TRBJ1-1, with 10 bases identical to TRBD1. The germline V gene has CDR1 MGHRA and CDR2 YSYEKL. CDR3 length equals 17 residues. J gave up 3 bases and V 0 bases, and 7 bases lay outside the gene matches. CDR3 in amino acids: CASSQERVGQGDTEAFF. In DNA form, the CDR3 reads TGCGCCAGCAGCCAAGAAAGAGTCGGACAGGGGGACACTGAAGCTTTCTTT.

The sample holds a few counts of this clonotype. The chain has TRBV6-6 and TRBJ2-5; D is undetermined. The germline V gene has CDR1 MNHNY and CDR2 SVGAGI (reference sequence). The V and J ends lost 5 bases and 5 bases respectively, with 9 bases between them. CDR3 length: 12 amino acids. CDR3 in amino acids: CASSDLIETQYF. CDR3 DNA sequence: TGTGCCAGCAGTGACCTGATTGAGACCCAGTACTTC.

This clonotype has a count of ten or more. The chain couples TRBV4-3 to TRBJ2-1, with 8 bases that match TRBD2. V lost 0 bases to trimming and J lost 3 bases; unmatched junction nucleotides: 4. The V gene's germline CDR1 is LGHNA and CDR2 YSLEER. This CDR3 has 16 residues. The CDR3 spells CASSQEGAGDYNEQFF. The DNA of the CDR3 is TGCGCCAGCAGCCAAGAAGGAGCGGGGGACTACAATGAGCAGTTCTTC.

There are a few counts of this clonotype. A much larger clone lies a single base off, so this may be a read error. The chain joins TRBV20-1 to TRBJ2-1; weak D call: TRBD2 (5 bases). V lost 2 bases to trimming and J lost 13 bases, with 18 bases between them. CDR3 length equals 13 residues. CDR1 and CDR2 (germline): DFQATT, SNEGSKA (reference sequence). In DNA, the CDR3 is TGCAGTGCTAGACACGGGGTGCAAGAGACCCAGTTCTTC. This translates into CSARHGVQETQFF.

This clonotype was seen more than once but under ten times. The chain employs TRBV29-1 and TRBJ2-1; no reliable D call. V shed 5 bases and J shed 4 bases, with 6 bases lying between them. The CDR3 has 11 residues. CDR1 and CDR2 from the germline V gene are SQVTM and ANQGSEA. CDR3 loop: CSVRPYNEQFF. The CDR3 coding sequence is TGCAGCGTTCGCCCATACAATGAGCAGTTCTTC.

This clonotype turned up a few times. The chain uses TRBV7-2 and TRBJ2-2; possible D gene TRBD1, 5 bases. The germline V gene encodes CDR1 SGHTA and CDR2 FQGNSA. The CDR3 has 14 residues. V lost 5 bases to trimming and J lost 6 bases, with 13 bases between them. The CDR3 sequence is CASSTSGQPGELFF. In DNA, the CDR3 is TGTGCCAGCAGCACTTCTGGACAACCCGGGGAGCTGTTTTTT.

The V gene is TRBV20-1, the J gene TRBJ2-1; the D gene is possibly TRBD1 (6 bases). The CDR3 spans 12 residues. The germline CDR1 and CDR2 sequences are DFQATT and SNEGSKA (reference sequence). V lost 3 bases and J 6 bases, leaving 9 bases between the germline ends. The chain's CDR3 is CSASEGGNEQFF. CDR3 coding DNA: TGCAGTGCTAGCGAAGGGGGCAATGAGCAGTTCTTC.

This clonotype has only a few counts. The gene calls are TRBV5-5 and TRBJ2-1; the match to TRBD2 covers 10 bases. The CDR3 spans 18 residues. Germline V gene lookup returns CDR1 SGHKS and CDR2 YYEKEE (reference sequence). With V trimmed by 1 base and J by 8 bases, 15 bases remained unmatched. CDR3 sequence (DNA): TGTGCCAGCAGCTTGAAGGCTAGCGGGAGCTCTGTAAACGATGAGCAGTTCTTC. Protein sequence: CASSLKASGSSVNDEQFF.

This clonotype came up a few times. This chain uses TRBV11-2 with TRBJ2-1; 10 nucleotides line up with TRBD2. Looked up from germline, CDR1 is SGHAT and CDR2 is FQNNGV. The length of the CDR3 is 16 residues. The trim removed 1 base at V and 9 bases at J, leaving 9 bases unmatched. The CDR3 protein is CASSLVPSGGGSEQFF. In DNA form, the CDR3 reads TGTGCCAGCAGCTTAGTTCCTAGCGGGGGTGGAAGTGAGCAGTTCTTC.

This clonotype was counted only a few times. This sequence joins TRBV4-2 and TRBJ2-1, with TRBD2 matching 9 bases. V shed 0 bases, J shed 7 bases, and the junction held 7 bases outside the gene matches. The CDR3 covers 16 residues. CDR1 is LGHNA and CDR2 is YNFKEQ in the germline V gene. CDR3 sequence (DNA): TGTGCCAGCAGCCAAGATTTAGCGGGAGTAGAGAATGAGCAGTTCTTC. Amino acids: CASSQDLAGVENEQFF.

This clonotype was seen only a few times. The CDR3 DNA is TGTGCCAGCAGCTCTGGACTGAGCTCTGGGGCCAACGTCCTGACTTTC. Protein: CASSSGLSSGANVLTF. The V call is TRBV7-2, the J call TRBJ2-6; D possibly corresponds to TRBD2 (5 bases). Germline loops: CDR1 SGHTA, CDR2 FQGNSA. The CDR3 runs to 16 residues. V was shortened by 4 bases and J by 0 bases, with 10 bases between the two germline ends.

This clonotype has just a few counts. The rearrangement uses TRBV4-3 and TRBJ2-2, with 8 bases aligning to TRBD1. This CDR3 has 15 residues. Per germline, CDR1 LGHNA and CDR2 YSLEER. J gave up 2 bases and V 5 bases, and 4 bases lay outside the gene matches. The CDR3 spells CASSGDRYNTGELFF. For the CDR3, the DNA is TGCGCCAGCAGCGGGGACAGGTATAACACCGGGGAGCTGTTTTTT.

The CDR3 reads CASSTDRLSGYTF. CDR3 bases: TGTGCCAGCAGTACGGACAGGCTAAGTGGCTACACCTTC. The gene calls are TRBV6-6 and TRBJ1-2; TRBD1 matches 7 bases. The CDR3 runs 13 residues. J was trimmed by 7 bases and V by 5 bases; bases with no gene match: 7. Germline CDR1 MNHNY, CDR2 SVGAGI (reference sequence).

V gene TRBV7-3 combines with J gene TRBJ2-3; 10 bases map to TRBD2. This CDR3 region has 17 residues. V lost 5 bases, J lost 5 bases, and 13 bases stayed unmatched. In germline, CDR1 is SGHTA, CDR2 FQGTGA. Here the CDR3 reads CASSLSPSGSLGDTQYF. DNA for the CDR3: TGTGCCAGCAGCCTAAGTCCTAGCGGGAGTTTAGGAGATACGCAGTATTTT.

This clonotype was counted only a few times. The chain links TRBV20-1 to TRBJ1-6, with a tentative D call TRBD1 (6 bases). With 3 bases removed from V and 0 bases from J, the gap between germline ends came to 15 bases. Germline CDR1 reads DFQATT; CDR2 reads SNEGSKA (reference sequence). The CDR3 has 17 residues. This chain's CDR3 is CSASGGYRSSYNSPLHF. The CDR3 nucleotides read TGCAGTGCTAGTGGGGGCTACAGGAGCTCCTATAATTCACCCCTCCACTTT.

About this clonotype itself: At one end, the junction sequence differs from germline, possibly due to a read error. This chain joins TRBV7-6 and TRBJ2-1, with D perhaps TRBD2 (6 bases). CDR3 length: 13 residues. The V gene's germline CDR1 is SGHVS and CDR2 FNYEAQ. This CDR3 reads CASSPLRRAEQFF. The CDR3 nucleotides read TGTGCTAGCAGCCCCCTTCGGAGGGCCGAGCAGTTCTTC.

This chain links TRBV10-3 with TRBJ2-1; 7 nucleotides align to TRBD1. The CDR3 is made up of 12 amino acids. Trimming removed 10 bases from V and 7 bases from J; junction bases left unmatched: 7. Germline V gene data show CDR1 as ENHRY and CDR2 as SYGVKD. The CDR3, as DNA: TGTGCCAACCAGGGGGACGGGAATGAGCAGTTCTTC. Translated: CANQGDGNEQFF.

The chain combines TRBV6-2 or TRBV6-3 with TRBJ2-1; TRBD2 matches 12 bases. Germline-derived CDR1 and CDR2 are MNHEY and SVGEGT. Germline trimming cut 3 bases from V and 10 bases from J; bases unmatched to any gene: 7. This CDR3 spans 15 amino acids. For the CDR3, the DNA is TGTGCCAGCAGTTATCTGCCTAGCGGGAGGGCCGAGCAGTTCTTC. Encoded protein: CASSYLPSGRAEQFF.

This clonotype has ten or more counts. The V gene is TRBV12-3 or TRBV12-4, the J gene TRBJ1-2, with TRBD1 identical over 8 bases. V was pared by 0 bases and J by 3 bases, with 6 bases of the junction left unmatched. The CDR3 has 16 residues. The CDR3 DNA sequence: TGTGCCAGCAGTTTAGCAGCAGGGGGCGCGTACTATGGCTACACCTTC. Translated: CASSLAAGGAYYGYTF.

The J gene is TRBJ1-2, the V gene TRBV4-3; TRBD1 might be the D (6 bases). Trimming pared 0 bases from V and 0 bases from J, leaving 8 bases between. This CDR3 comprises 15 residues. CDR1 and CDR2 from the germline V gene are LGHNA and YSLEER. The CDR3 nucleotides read TGCGCCAGCAGCCAAGATCACAGGGCTAACTATGGCTACACCTTC. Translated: CASSQDHRANYGYTF.

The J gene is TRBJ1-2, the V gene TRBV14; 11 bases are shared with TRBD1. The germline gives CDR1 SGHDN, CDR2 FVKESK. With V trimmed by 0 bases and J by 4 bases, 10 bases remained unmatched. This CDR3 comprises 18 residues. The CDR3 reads CASSQDRPQGTGGYGYTF. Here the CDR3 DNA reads TGTGCCAGCAGCCAAGATCGGCCCCAAGGGACAGGGGGCTATGGCTACACCTTC.

Written as DNA, the CDR3 is TGCGCCAGCAGGAGCGGGGGACCTCTGGGGGAGCTGTTTTTT. Encoded protein: CASRSGGPLGELFF. The chain recombines TRBV4-3 with TRBJ2-2; 8 bases align to TRBD2. The CDR3 sequence is 14 residues long. Germline CDR1 and CDR2: LGHNA and YSLEER. J was trimmed by 8 bases and V by 6 bases; bases with no gene match: 8.

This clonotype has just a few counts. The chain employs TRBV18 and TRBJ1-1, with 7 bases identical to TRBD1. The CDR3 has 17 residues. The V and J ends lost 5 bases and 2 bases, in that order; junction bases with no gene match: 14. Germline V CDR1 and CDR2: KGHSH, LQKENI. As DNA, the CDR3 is TGTGCCAGCTCATCAGGACAGGCCGCCTGGGGAAACACTGAAGCTTTCTTT. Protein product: CASSSGQAAWGNTEAFF.

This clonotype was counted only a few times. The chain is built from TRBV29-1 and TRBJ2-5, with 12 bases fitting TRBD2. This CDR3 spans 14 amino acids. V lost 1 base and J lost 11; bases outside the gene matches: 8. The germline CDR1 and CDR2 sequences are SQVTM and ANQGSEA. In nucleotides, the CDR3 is TGCAGCGTTGAAGGGACTAGCGGGATAAATGAGCAGTACTTC. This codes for CSVEGTSGINEQYF. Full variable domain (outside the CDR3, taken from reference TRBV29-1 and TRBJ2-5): SAVISQKPSRDICQRGTSLTIQCQVDSQVTMMFWYRQQPGQSLTLIATANQGSEATYESGFVIDKFPISRPNLTFSTLTVSNMSPEDSSIYLCSVEGTSGINEQYFGPGTRLLVL.

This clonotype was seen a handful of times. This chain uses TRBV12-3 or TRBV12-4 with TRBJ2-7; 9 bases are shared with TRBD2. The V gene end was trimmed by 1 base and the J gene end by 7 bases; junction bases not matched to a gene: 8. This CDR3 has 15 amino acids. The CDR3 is CASSLVLAGYNEQYF. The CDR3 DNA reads TGTGCCAGCAGTTTAGTACTAGCGGGTTACAATGAGCAGTACTTC.

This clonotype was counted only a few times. The CDR3 region is CASSGGLSSYEQYF. DNA of the CDR3: TGTGCCAGCAGCGGGGGGTTAAGCTCCTACGAGCAGTACTTC. V is TRBV11-2 and J is TRBJ2-7, with D tentatively TRBD2 (6 bases). Germline-derived CDR1 and CDR2 are SGHAT and FQNNGV. The V and J ends lost 5 bases and 0 bases respectively, with 11 bases between them. The CDR3 covers 14 residues.